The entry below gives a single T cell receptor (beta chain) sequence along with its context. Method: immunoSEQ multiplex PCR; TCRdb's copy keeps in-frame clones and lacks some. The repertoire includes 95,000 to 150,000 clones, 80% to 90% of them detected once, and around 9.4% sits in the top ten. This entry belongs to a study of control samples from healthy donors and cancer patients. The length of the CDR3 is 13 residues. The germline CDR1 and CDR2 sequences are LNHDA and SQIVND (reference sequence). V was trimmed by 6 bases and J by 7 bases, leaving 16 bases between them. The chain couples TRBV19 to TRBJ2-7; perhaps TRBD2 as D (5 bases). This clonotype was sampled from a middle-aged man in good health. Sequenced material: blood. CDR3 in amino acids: CASSSTNSGEQYF. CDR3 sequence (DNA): TGTGCCAGTAGCTCGACCAACTCGGGGGAGCAGTACTTC.